This T cell receptor (beta chain) was captured by sequencing in a study of a mutant IDH1 vaccine in newly diagnosed glioma. Turning to the study itself: The start of vaccination came 4-6 weeks after radiotherapy alone, or with temozolomide cycles. Mean patient age was around 40 years; approximately 62% were male and roughly 38% female.

Study observations and caveats: Researchers report vaccine-induced immune responses in roughly 93% of patients.

With respect to this clone: What it binds is not known.

As to time point: week 23, last vaccination. Every vaccine dose comprised 300 ug of mutant IDH1 20-mer peptide plus topical imiquimod. TCRdb keeps only in-frame clones here, not all; method: immunoSEQ multiplex PCR. The repertoire holds under 45,000 clones, with around 93% as singletons. Germline V CDR1 and CDR2: SQVTM, ANQGSEA. Trimming stripped 8 bases from V and 4 bases from J, with 8 bases between. CDR3 length: 10 amino acids. The receptor comes from a man over 45 with glioma. The chain couples TRBV29-1 to TRBJ2-5; the D gene could be TRBD1 or TRBD2 (5 bases each). Specimen: PBMCs, collected from a glioma patient whose treatment included an IDH1 peptide vaccine. The CDR3: CSIGGETQYF. For the CDR3, the DNA is TGCAGCATTGGGGGAGAGACCCAGTACTTC.